This TCR beta chain was captured by sequencing in a study of human T cells and chemical hapten exposure. Time point given: patch test 3, about 24 weeks after DPC sensitization. Treatment described: therapeutic diphenylcyclopropenone sensitization with weekly scalp DPC. This clonotype occurred a few times. The target antigen is unknown. Trimming took 1 base from V and 1 from J, leaving 12 bases between them. The V gene's germline CDR1 is ENHRY and CDR2 SYGVKD. The CDR3 sequence is 16 residues long. As the library was built, unique molecular identifiers were attached to individual cDNA molecules. TCRdb fed the RACE reads into MiXCR, producing one record per CDR3 protein. The sample includes some 96,000 distinct CDR3 sequences, less than 35% of them seen just once. Overall study findings and caveats: Among expanded TCRs, significantly more large CDR3 similarity clusters formed than among controls. Donors' alopecia may make their immune response differ from healthy people's.

This TCR was recovered from a man between 35 and 55 years old with alopecia areata. Some clones in this sample may be carry-over from other donors' samples. The rearrangement uses TRBV10-3 and TRBJ2-3; D not resolved. This material consisted of whole blood, taken in connection with sensitization to the hapten diphenylcyclopropenone (DPC). The CDR3 nucleotides are TGTGCCATCAGTGAGTTTGCGGAGAAAGGCACAGATACGCAGTATTTT. As protein: CAISEFAEKGTDTQYF.